The sequence of this T cell receptor beta chain was determined in a study of blood T cell repertoires in COVID-19. At the level of the study: Researchers got acute and convalescent COVID-19 samples from the United States, Italy and Spain.

Clones were read by immunoSEQ multiplex PCR, and TCRdb kept only the in-frame ones, dropping some. In the table there are about 120,000 clones, less than 75% of which are singletons. Trimming at V came to 2 bases and at J to 3 bases, leaving 5 bases not matched to a gene. This CDR3 spans 16 amino acids. CDR1 and CDR2 (germline): WNHNN, SYGVQD (reference sequence). V usage is TRBV10-1 and J usage is TRBJ2-2; 8 nucleotides line up with TRBD2. This clonotype was sampled from a human donor with acute or convalescent COVID-19. The donor label of this sample is uncertain. Sequenced input: peripheral blood. The CDR3 is CASSEAGGADTGELFF. DNA for the CDR3: TGCGCCAGCAGTGAGGCGGGGGGCGCGGACACCGGGGAGCTGTTTTTT.